These T cell receptor beta chains were read from a single sample in a study of cytomegalovirus exposure and HLA in healthy donors. Here immunoSEQ multiplex PCR was the method, and the copy in TCRdb shows in-frame clones only, minus some. The sample includes tens of thousands of clones, roughly 78% of them seen just once. Sequenced sample: PBMCs. All receptors derive from a woman aged 40 to 50 in good health and CMV-seropositive. CDR3s include the opening cysteine and the closing phenylalanine or tryptophan. D genes are given only for firm matches. The listing skips clone size in some rows; elsewhere it reads once, few, many or a size class.

V gene	J gene	D gene	clone size	CDR3 DNA	CDR3 protein
TRBV5-4	TRBJ1-4	-	-	TGTGCCAGCAGCTCTCAGGGTCAGGAAAAACTGTTTTTT	CASSSQGQEKLFF
TRBV30	TRBJ2-3	TRBD1	-	TGTGCCTGGAGTTTGGGACAGGAGGCAGATACGCAGTATTTT	CAWSLGQEADTQYF
TRBV30	TRBJ2-3	-	-	TGTGCCTGGAGGCGCAGGGCCGAAGCGGATACGCAGTATTTT	CAWRRRAEADTQYF
TRBV5-4	TRBJ2-2	-	-	TGTGCCAGCAGCTTGTGGCAGGCCCTGAGTTCCAACACCGGGGAGCTGTTTTTT	CASSLWQALSSNTGELFF
TRBV18	TRBJ1-1	TRBD1	-	TGTGCCAGCTCACCGTGGACAGGAACTGAAGCTTTCTTT	CASSPWTGTEAFF
TRBV6-5	TRBJ2-2	-	-	TGTGCCACCGGGCTAATCACAGGGATAGCCGGGGAGCTGTTTTTT	CATGLITGIAGELFF
TRBV10-3	TRBJ2-3	TRBD2	-	TGTGCCATCAGTCCTAGCGGGGGGATCACAGATACGCAGTATTTT	CAISPSGGITDTQYF
TRBV7-2	TRBJ1-6	-	-	TGTGCCAGCAGCTTAGGGCCCGGGTCAGCGGGAAATTCACCCCTCCACTTT	CASSLGPGSAGNSPLHF
TRBV7-9	TRBJ1-2	TRBD1	-	TGTGCCAGCAGCTCGGACAGGGATTATGGCTACACCTTC	CASSSDRDYGYTF
TRBV5-4	TRBJ2-3	-	-	TGTGCCAGCAGCTTGACTACAAGCACAGATACGCAGTATTTT	CASSLTTSTDTQYF
TRBV29-1	TRBJ1-1	TRBD1	-	TGCAGCGTTGAAGGGGACAGCAGTGAAGCTTTCTTT	CSVEGDSSEAFF
TRBV5-1	TRBJ2-1	-	-	TGCGCCAGCAGCTTCAATTACAATGAGCAGTTCTTC	CASSFNYNEQFF
TRBV21-1	TRBJ1-6	-	-	TGTGCCAGCAACTCGCTGGGGGGAAAGGACTCACCCCTCCACTTT	CASNSLGGKDSPLHF
TRBV5-4	TRBJ2-7	TRBD1	-	TGTGCCAGCAGCTGGGGTGGACAGGTCGGCTACGAGCAGTACTTC	CASSWGGQVGYEQYF
TRBV2	TRBJ2-7	-	-	TGTGCCAGCAGTGAATGGGGCCTTCCCTACGAGCAGTACTTC	CASSEWGLPYEQYF
TRBV19	TRBJ1-2	-	-	TGTGCCAGTAGTGCCCGGACAGCCGACTATGGCTACACCTTC	CASSARTADYGYTF
TRBV5-6	TRBJ2-7	-	-	TGTGCCAGCAGCTTGGGAGGACAGTTCTCCTACGAGCAGTACTTC	CASSLGGQFSYEQYF
TRBV4-1	TRBJ2-1	-	once	TGCGCCAGCAGCCAACTACGGACAAGAAAGATTTACAATGAGCAGTTCTTC	CASSQLRTRKIYNEQFF
TRBV2	TRBJ2-1	TRBD2	-	TGTGCCAGCAGGGAGGGCGGGGGGGCCCATGAGCAGTTCTTC	CASREGGGAHEQFF
TRBV7-9	TRBJ1-3	-	-	TGTGCCAGCAGCTTAGGTTACGGTGACTCTGGAAACACCATATATTTT	CASSLGYGDSGNTIYF
TRBV25-1	TRBJ2-7	-	few	TGTGCCAGCAGTCCCCTCGGACAGCCCCTCGGGCAGTACTTC	CASSPLGQPLGQYF
TRBV18	TRBJ2-1	-	few	TGTGCCAGCTCACCCCAGGCCAATGAGCAGTTCTTC	CASSPQANEQFF
TRBV5-1	TRBJ1-4	TRBD1	-	TGCGCCAGCGCACTCTCCAGGGGGGATGAAAAACTGTTTTTT	CASALSRGDEKLFF
TRBV27	TRBJ1-6	-	few	TGTGCCAGCAGCCCTAACGGGGGTCCCCTCCACTTT	CASSPNGGPLHF
TRBV7-3	TRBJ1-1	-	-	TGTGCCAGCAGCTTAACAGGGGGTGAATACACTGAAGCTTTCTTT	CASSLTGGEYTEAFF
TRBV5-1	TRBJ2-2	-	-	TGCGCCAGCAGCTTGGTTCAGGGCACTGTGGGGACCGGGGAGCTGTTTTTT	CASSLVQGTVGTGELFF
TRBV15	TRBJ2-7	TRBD1	-	TGTGCCACCAGCGTACCGAGGGGGCTCGAGCAGTACTTC	CATSVPRGLEQYF
TRBV9	TRBJ1-2	TRBD1	-	TGTGCCAGCAGCGTAGGCCCCGGGACAGGAGACCTCATCAACTATGGCTACACCTTC	CASSVGPGTGDLINYGYTF
TRBV7-9	TRBJ2-1	TRBD2	-	TGTGCCACCCAGCGGGACCGGAGGAGATTCTTC	CATQRDRRRFF
TRBV7-9	TRBJ2-1	-	-	TGTGCCAGCAGCTTACAGGGTGGTGTCGATGAGCAGTTCTTC	CASSLQGGVDEQFF
TRBV5-1	TRBJ1-1	-	-	TGCGCCAGCAGCTTGGCACTATTATCAACGGGGAACACTGAAGCTTTCTTT	CASSLALLSTGNTEAFF
TRBV5-1	TRBJ1-6	TRBD1	-	TGCGCCAGCAGCGTGGGACAGGGGGCTAATTCACCCCTCCACTTT	CASSVGQGANSPLHF
TRBV2	TRBJ1-1	-	many	TGTGCCAGCAGCGGACAGTTTCTGAACACTGAAGCTTTCTTT	CASSGQFLNTEAFF
TRBV21-1	TRBJ1-2	-	-	TGTGCCTGCCCCAACCGAGAAGAAGCATATGGCTACACCTTC	CACPNREEAYGYTF
TRBV25-1	TRBJ2-3	TRBD2	-	TGTGCCAGCAGCGTCGGGGGGGCAAGCACAGATACGCAGTATTTT	CASSVGGASTDTQYF
TRBV5-1	TRBJ1-2	-	-	TGCGCCAGCAGCTTTGGAGAGCGAAGCGATGGCTACACCTTC	CASSFGERSDGYTF
TRBV10-1	TRBJ2-2	TRBD1	-	TGCGCCAGCAGTGACAGGGGGCCCGGGGAGCTGTTTTTT	CASSDRGPGELFF
TRBV2	TRBJ1-4	-	-	TGTGCCAGCTGGGGGGGAAAGGCTAATGAAAAACTGTTTTTT	CASWGGKANEKLFF
TRBV2	TRBJ2-3	-	-	TGTGCCAGCAGTCCAGGATACACAGATACGCAGTATTTT	CASSPGYTDTQYF
TRBV30	TRBJ2-3	TRBD2	once	TGTGCCTGGAGTGTTCGATCAGCGGGGGGGACAGATACGCAGTATTTT	CAWSVRSAGGTDTQYF
TRBV10-3	TRBJ1-1	TRBD1	-	TGTGCCATCAGTGAACAGGGGAAGGCGGACACTGAAGCTTTCTTT	CAISEQGKADTEAFF
TRBV6-1	TRBJ2-1	-	-	TGTGCCAGCAGTGAACGGGTGCCCCCCTACAATGAGCAGTTCTTC	CASSERVPPYNEQFF
TRBV28	TRBJ1-2	TRBD1	few	TGTGCCAGCAGTTTTGTGGGACAGGGCCATGGCTACACCTTC	CASSFVGQGHGYTF
TRBV2	TRBJ1-1	-	-	TGTGCCAGCAGTGAAAGGGGGGGAAACACTGAAGCTTTCTTT	CASSERGGNTEAFF
TRBV9	TRBJ2-6	-	-	TGTGCCAGCAGAGGGGGGGCTGGGGCCAACGTCCTGACTTTC	CASRGGAGANVLTF
TRBV5-4	TRBJ1-1	-	few	TGTGCCAGCAGTCAGCGCGCGGACACTGAAGCTTTCTTT	CASSQRADTEAFF
TRBV4-1	TRBJ1-6	-	-	TGCGCCAGCAGCCAAGAGACAGCCTACCGGAATTCACCCCTCCACTTT	CASSQETAYRNSPLHF
TRBV11-2	TRBJ2-3	TRBD2	-	TGTGCCAGCAGCTTGCTAGCGGGGTCCACAGATACGCAGTATTTT	CASSLLAGSTDTQYF
TRBV7-9	TRBJ2-7	TRBD1	-	TGTGCCAGCAGCTCGCGGACAGGGGGATCCGAGCAGTACTTC	CASSSRTGGSEQYF
TRBV5-1	TRBJ1-4	-	-	TGCGCCAGCAGCTTAATAGGACTGATGGGTGAAAAACTGTTTTTT	CASSLIGLMGEKLFF
TRBV5-1	TRBJ1-1	-	once	TGCGCCAGCAGCTTGGCCCTAAGTGAGTTGAGCACTGAAGCTTTCTTT	CASSLALSELSTEAFF